These T cell receptor beta chains were read from a single sample in a study of human T cells and chemical hapten exposure. TCRdb fed the RACE reads into MiXCR, producing one record per CDR3 protein. Here the sample spans nearly 350,000 distinct CDR3 sequences, under 8% being singletons. Sequenced here: whole blood, sampled in connection with sensitization to the hapten diphenylcyclopropenone (DPC). Source of these receptors: a woman aged 18 to 35 with alopecia areata. Some clones in this sample may be carry-over from other donors' samples. Each CDR3 is given with its conserved first and last residue.

V: TRBV24-1; J: TRBJ1-2; CDR3: CATSGATDTYGYTF
V: TRBV2; J: TRBJ2-1; CDR3: CASSEEERGVYNEQFF
V: TRBV12-3/TRBV12-4; J: TRBJ2-7; CDR3: CASSLSPPGVEQYF
V: TRBV7-9; J: TRBJ1-6; CDR3: CASSLWGDPGTLHF
V: TRBV2; J: TRBJ2-3; CDR3: CASSERTSGGYTDTQYF
V: TRBV7-6; J: TRBJ2-3; CDR3: CASSRGQTTDTQYF
V: TRBV15; J: TRBJ1-5; CDR3: CATSRDAREREIWSNQPQHF
V: TRBV4-2; J: TRBJ2-5; CDR3: CASSQDPGGPQETQYF
V: TRBV12-3/TRBV12-4; J: TRBJ2-4; CDR3: CASDPQGAGNIQYF
V: TRBV18; J: TRBJ2-6; CDR3: CASSPRSGGANVLTF
V: TRBV6-5; J: TRBJ2-3; CDR3: CASSYSTVTDTQYF
V: TRBV6-5; J: TRBJ2-1; CDR3: CASSRYPPGQGHNEQFF
V: TRBV6-5; J: TRBJ1-3; CDR3: CASSYSIQGSGNTIYF
V: TRBV7-3; J: TRBJ1-6; CDR3: CASSLWGIRNSPLHF
V: TRBV7-8; J: TRBJ1-1; CDR3: CASQEKGTEAFF
V: TRBV25-1; J: TRBJ2-3; CDR3: CASSEYGGSGALTDTQYF
V: TRBV9; J: TRBJ1-3; CDR3: CASSVDMGGTIYF
V: TRBV4-2; J: TRBJ1-1; CDR3: CASSKGDLAEVFF
V: TRBV7-3; J: TRBJ2-7; CDR3: CASSLEESYEQYF
V: TRBV2; J: TRBJ1-6; CDR3: CASSEPTGTDNSPLHF
V: TRBV4-1; J: TRBJ1-3; CDR3: CASSAISGNTIYF
V: TRBV21-1; J: TRBJ2-3; CDR3: CASSARLRTDTQYF
V: TRBV5-1; J: TRBJ2-5; CDR3: CASSGQETQYF
V: TRBV10-3; J: TRBJ1-2; CDR3: CAISGGDSYGYTF
V: TRBV5-1; J: TRBJ2-3; CDR3: CATSYGDRVTDTQYF
V: TRBV4-2; J: TRBJ2-6; CDR3: CASSLLDRSRSSGANVLTF
V: TRBV5-1; J: TRBJ2-5; CDR3: CASSLNAGLETQYF
V: TRBV12-3/TRBV12-4; J: TRBJ2-3; CDR3: CASSADRNTQYF
V: TRBV6-2/TRBV6-3; J: TRBJ2-2; CDR3: CASSYSQSLVFYTGELFF
V: TRBV3-1; J: TRBJ2-5; CDR3: CASSLVDQETQYF
V: TRBV12-3/TRBV12-4; J: TRBJ1-1; CDR3: CASSLYQGAEAFF
V: TRBV6-2/TRBV6-3; J: TRBJ2-7; CDR3: CASSSGTRKGEQYF
V: TRBV20-1; J: TRBJ1-1; CDR3: CSASPGTTEAFF
V: TRBV20-1; J: TRBJ1-5; CDR3: CSASGNQPQHF
V: TRBV7-2; J: TRBJ1-2; CDR3: CASSFRQIGPGYTF
V: TRBV6-5; J: TRBJ1-5; CDR3: CASSYSRGGQPQHF
V: TRBV4-3; J: TRBJ1-1; CDR3: CASSQEAEGEAFF
V: TRBV6-2/TRBV6-3; J: TRBJ1-2; CDR3: CASSSISGQGTVANYGYTF
V: TRBV4-3; J: TRBJ2-5; CDR3: CASSQDWASGGALETQYF
V: TRBV2; J: TRBJ2-1; CDR3: CASRAEGNEQFF
V: TRBV28; J: TRBJ2-5; CDR3: CASSRLGGQETQYF
V: TRBV21-1; J: TRBJ1-5; CDR3: CASSKVGDTDSNQPQHF
V: TRBV4-3; J: TRBJ1-4; CDR3: CASSQVRDGEKLFF
V: TRBV7-9; J: TRBJ1-1; CDR3: CASSPPGTEAFF